A single sample gave rise to the 32 T cell receptor beta chains below, sequenced in a study of shared clonotypes between healthy human individuals. Produced via immunoSEQ multiplex PCR; TCRdb's table is partial and in-frame only. The profile shows hundreds of thousands of clones, around two thirds of them singletons. The sample taken for sequencing was memory CD4+ T cells sorted from blood. This sample's subset: CD45RA-negative fraction. These TCRs come from a man under 40 in good health.

The chain employs TRBV19 and TRBJ1-5; D remains ambiguous. Germline lookup yields CDR1 LNHDA and CDR2 SQIVND (reference sequence). Trimming removed 2 bases from V and 0 bases from J, with 8 bases in between. This CDR3 has 15 amino acids. The CDR3 loop is CASSIFSYSNQPQHF. The CDR3 DNA follows: TGTGCCAGTAGTATATTCAGCTATAGCAATCAGCCCCAGCATTTT.

The rearrangement joins TRBV18 to TRBJ2-5; possibly TRBD1 for D (5 bases). The CDR3 consists of 15 residues. The V end was cut by 3 bases, the J end by 4 bases, with 15 bases between. Germline V gene lookup returns CDR1 KGHSH and CDR2 LQKENI. The CDR3 nucleotides are TGTGCCAGCTCACCGCGGCTAGGGGTGGGAGAGACCCAGTACTTC. Translated: CASSPRLGVGETQYF.

This clone was counted between two and nine times. The J gene is TRBJ2-3, the V gene TRBV7-3; tentative D call: TRBD2 (6 bases). With 1 base removed from V and 2 bases from J, the gap between germline ends came to 7 bases. Germline V gives CDR1 SGHTA, CDR2 FQGTGA. The CDR3 has 14 residues. Here the CDR3 reads CASSLRTNTDTQYF. The CDR3 DNA reads as TGTGCCAGCAGCTTAAGGACTAACACAGATACGCAGTATTTT. Together with reference TRBV7-3 and TRBJ2-3, the CDR3 gives the full variable domain: GAGVSQTPSNKVTEKGKYVELRCDPISGHTALYWYRQSLGQGPEFLIYFQGTGAADDSGLPNDRFFAVRPEGSVSTLKIQRTERGDSAVYLCASSLRTNTDTQYFGPGTRLTVL.

The rearrangement links TRBV9 to TRBJ1-2; possible D gene TRBD1, 5 bases. V was trimmed by 1 base and J by 4 bases, leaving 8 bases between them. This CDR3 is built from 13 residues. Germline CDR1 SGDLS, CDR2 YYNGEE. CDR3 region: CASSVFTGYGYTF. Here the CDR3 DNA reads TGTGCCAGCAGCGTATTTACAGGCTATGGCTACACCTTC.

The rearrangement links TRBV6-1 to TRBJ1-5; unclear D gene. Germline values: CDR1 MNHNS, CDR2 SASEGT. Between the trimmed V and J ends, which lost 8 bases and 0 bases, there was a span of 11 bases. The CDR3 sequence is 14 residues long. CDR3 nucleotide sequence: TGTGCCAGCTCTACATTAAATAGCAATCAGCCCCAGCATTTT. This encodes CASSTLNSNQPQHF.

The chain combines TRBV7-2 with TRBJ2-2, with 8 bases matching TRBD2. Trimming took 5 bases from V and 11 from J; bases not matched to a gene: 13. Per germline, CDR1 SGHTA and CDR2 FQGNSA. This CDR3 is built from 15 residues. The CDR3 sequence is CASSLAAGGRLELFF. The CDR3 bases are TGTGCCAGCAGCCTCGCGGCGGGAGGTCGTCTAGAGCTGTTTTTT.

The chain has TRBV18 and TRBJ1-2; no clear D gene. This CDR3 region has 14 residues. Germline V lookup: CDR1 KGHSH, CDR2 LQKENI. Deletions cut 5 bases from V and 0 bases from J, with 10 bases between. Written as DNA, the CDR3 is TGTGCCAGCTCAATCTCCACAGCTAACTATGGCTACACCTTC. Amino acids: CASSISTANYGYTF.

The chain combines TRBV27 with TRBJ2-3, with TRBD2 matching over 7 bases. The CDR3 is 16 amino acids. The germline CDR1 and CDR2 sequences are MNHEY and SMNVEV (reference sequence). The trim removed 2 bases at V and 2 bases at J, leaving 7 bases unmatched. The CDR3 nucleotides read TGTGCCAGCAGTTTACCCAGCGGGACCTCCACAGATACGCAGTATTTT. Translating gives CASSLPSGTSTDTQYF.

This clone was recorded once. The V call is TRBV11-2, the J call TRBJ2-5, with 10 bases fitting TRBD1. Germline CDR1 is SGHAT and CDR2 is FQNNGV. This CDR3 comprises 18 residues. After removal of 2 bases from V and 7 bases from J, the junction contained 16 bases not matched to a gene. The CDR3 DNA sequence: TGTGCCAGCAGCTTATTAGCCGCAGTACGGACAGGGGGTAGGACCCAGTACTTC. This codes for CASSLLAAVRTGGRTQYF.

V and J are TRBV5-4 and TRBJ2-5; 7 bases fit TRBD2. Germline lookup yields CDR1 SGHNT and CDR2 YYREEE (reference sequence). Unmatched junction bases numbered 11, after V lost 4 bases and J lost 5 bases. This CDR3 is built from 15 residues. The CDR3 here is CASSLGGGVYETQYF. In DNA form, the CDR3 reads TGTGCCAGCAGCCTCGGGGGAGGGGTTTACGAGACCCAGTACTTC.

The chain carries TRBV5-1 and TRBJ2-1; D may match TRBD1 or TRBD2 (6 bases each). Germline V CDR1 and CDR2: SGHRS, YFSETQ. There are 13 residues in the CDR3. V was clipped by 5 bases and J by 7 bases, with 13 bases between them. The DNA of the CDR3 is TGCGCCAGCAGGCTGGGGGCGGGAAATGAGCAGTTCTTC. This encodes CASRLGAGNEQFF.

J is TRBJ2-1 and V is TRBV7-2; D unresolved. In germline, CDR1 is SGHTA, CDR2 FQGNSA. V was clipped by 5 bases and J by 5 bases, with 7 bases between them. This CDR3 spans 12 amino acids. CDR3 loop: CASSKQNNEQFF. Written as DNA, the CDR3 is TGTGCCAGCAGCAAACAGAACAATGAGCAGTTCTTC.

V is TRBV4-1 and J is TRBJ1-3; weak D call: TRBD1 (5 bases). The V and J ends lost 1 base and 0 bases respectively, with 7 bases between them. The CDR3 is 15 amino acids. Germline CDR1 MGHRA, CDR2 YSYEKL. The CDR3: CASSQGQFSGNTIYF. CDR3 bases: TGCGCCAGCAGCCAAGGACAGTTCTCTGGAAACACCATATATTTT.

CDR3 DNA: TGTGCCAGCAGCGCACGGCCGGGACAAACGAACACTGAAGCTTTCTTT. Protein: CASSARPGQTNTEAFF. The V call is TRBV7-6, the J call TRBJ1-1, with a tentative D call TRBD1 (6 bases). Germline CDR1 and CDR2: SGHVS and FNYEAQ. This CDR3 is 16 amino acids long. V shed 5 bases and J shed 1 base, with 17 bases lying between them.

This clone was counted once. This chain uses TRBV11-2 with TRBJ2-3; possibly TRBD2 for D (6 bases). Trimming left V 5 bases short and J 4 bases short, with 16 bases between. Germline CDR1 and CDR2: SGHAT and FQNNGV. The CDR3 loop spans 15 amino acids. CDR3: CASSTPGGTADTQYF. The CDR3 DNA reads TGTGCCAGCAGCACCCCGGGCGGGACTGCAGATACGCAGTATTTT.

The CDR3 spells CASSLVGGQGTQYF. CDR3 coding DNA: TGTGCCAGCAGCCTAGTAGGGGGGCAAGGTACCCAGTACTTC. The chain employs TRBV7-8 and TRBJ2-5; D is tentatively TRBD1 or TRBD2 (6 bases each). Trimming stripped 5 bases from V and 8 bases from J, with 18 bases between. The CDR3 totals 14 residues. Germline V gives CDR1 SGHVS, CDR2 FQNEAQ.

The chain carries TRBV18 and TRBJ2-7; the D is unclear. Germline lookup yields CDR1 KGHSH and CDR2 LQKENI. This CDR3 comprises 13 residues. Trimming cost V 2 bases and J 3 bases, with 8 bases left between them. The CDR3 is CASSPTSNYEQYF. CDR3 coding DNA: TGTGCCAGCTCACCAACGAGCAACTACGAGCAGTACTTC.

The V call is TRBV2, the J call TRBJ1-1, with 7 bases aligning to TRBD1. Germline V gene data show CDR1 as SNHLY and CDR2 as FYNNEI. After removal of 5 bases from V and 5 bases from J, the junction contained 8 bases not matched to a gene. The CDR3 has 14 amino acids. CDR3 in DNA: TGTGCCAGCAGTCAGCAGGGGGGAGAGACTGAAGCTTTCTTT. Protein sequence: CASSQQGGETEAFF.

A word on this clone: This CDR3 is also generated by other DNA sequences in the sample. The chain has TRBV20-1 and TRBJ2-1, with D possibly TRBD2 on 5 matching bases. CDR3 size: 11 residues. Looked up from germline, CDR1 is DFQATT and CDR2 is SNEGSKA (reference sequence). V lost 3 bases, J lost 8 bases, and 8 bases lay in between. The CDR3 reads CSASLRDEQFF. DNA for the CDR3: TGCAGTGCTAGTTTGAGGGATGAGCAGTTCTTC.

This clone was observed a single time. V gene TRBV10-3 combines with J gene TRBJ1-1, with D possibly matching TRBD1 (5 bases). Trimming removed 2 bases from V and 2 bases from J, with 12 bases in between. From germline, CDR1 is ENHRY and CDR2 SYGVKD. This CDR3 comprises 15 residues. The CDR3 DNA follows: TGTGCCATCAGTGAGGGCAGGGTGAGAAACACTGAAGCTTTCTTT. It encodes CAISEGRVRNTEAFF.

The CDR3 loop reads CASSPNTSGGTDTQYF. The DNA for the CDR3 is TGTGCCAGCAGCCCAAACACTAGCGGGGGCACAGATACGCAGTATTTT. The chain recombines TRBV7-9 with TRBJ2-3, with TRBD2 identical over 10 bases. The germline V gene encodes CDR1 SEHNR and CDR2 FQNEAQ (reference sequence). The CDR3 extends over 16 amino acids. Unmatched junction bases numbered 6, after V lost 5 bases and J lost 1 base.

The V and J genes are TRBV2 and TRBJ1-2; D gene uncertain. The germline V gene encodes CDR1 SNHLY and CDR2 FYNNEI. Trimming cost V 8 bases and J 8 bases, with 15 bases left between them. The CDR3 has 12 amino acids. As DNA, the CDR3 is TGTGCCAGCTGTGTTTCGGGTGCCGGCTACACCTTC. Protein: CASCVSGAGYTF.

The chain carries TRBV6-1 and TRBJ1-1; no clear D gene. Per germline, CDR1 MNHNS and CDR2 SASEGT. The germline V and J ends were trimmed by 1 base and 7 bases, with 13 bases remaining between them. The CDR3 is 14 amino acids. The CDR3 DNA follows: TGTGCCAGCAGTGAAGGTAACCTCCGTCTTGAAGCTTTCTTT. It specifies CASSEGNLRLEAFF.

The chain recombines TRBV6-5 with TRBJ2-2; D perhaps matches TRBD2 (5 bases). CDR1 and CDR2 (germline): MNHEY, SVGAGI. The CDR3 covers 16 residues. Trimming took 2 bases from V and 0 from J, leaving 10 bases between them. CDR3 region: CASSYDVGANTGELFF. Written as DNA, the CDR3 is TGTGCCAGCAGTTACGATGTGGGAGCGAACACCGGGGAGCTGTTTTTT.

This clone was observed a handful of times. The V and J genes are TRBV7-9 and TRBJ2-7; 12 bases agree with TRBD2. Germline trimming cut 2 bases from V and 4 bases from J; bases unmatched to any gene: 3. The CDR3 spans 15 residues. Germline V gene lookup returns CDR1 SEHNR and CDR2 FQNEAQ (reference sequence). For the CDR3, the DNA is TGTGCCAGCAGCTTACCGGGACTAGCGGGTTACGAGCAGTACTTC. Encoded protein: CASSLPGLAGYEQYF.

This chain connects TRBV20-1 to TRBJ2-7, with a possible D match to TRBD2 (6 bases). The CDR3 loop spans 11 amino acids. With 7 bases removed from V and 6 bases from J, the gap between germline ends came to 13 bases. Germline CDR1 and CDR2: DFQATT and SNEGSKA (reference sequence). The CDR3 DNA sequence: TGCAGTGTACCCGGGAGAGGCGAGCAGTACTTC. Residues: CSVPGRGEQYF.

This clone was seen only a few times. This sample includes further DNA sequences coding for the same CDR3. The chain recombines TRBV2 with TRBJ1-5, with 10 bases aligning to TRBD1. The V gene end was trimmed by 3 bases and the J gene end by 7 bases; junction bases not matched to a gene: 3. The CDR3 is 14 amino acids. The V gene's germline CDR1 is SNHLY and CDR2 FYNNEI. CDR3 amino acids: CASSETGGGQPQHF. CDR3 DNA sequence: TGTGCCAGCAGTGAGACAGGGGGCGGACAGCCCCAGCATTTT.

The chain carries TRBV29-1 and TRBJ2-1; D is tentatively TRBD1 or TRBD2 (6 bases each). Trimming took off 6 bases at V and 5 bases at J, with 20 bases between the two ends. The CDR3 runs 15 residues. CDR1 SQVTM and CDR2 ANQGSEA come from the germline V gene. CDR3 nucleotides: TGCAGCGTGGCAGGCGGGACAATCCGGGACAATGAGCAGTTCTTC. It encodes CSVAGGTIRDNEQFF.

This clone was seen a handful of times. The chain links TRBV28 to TRBJ2-1, with 12 positions matching TRBD2. The CDR3 is made up of 15 amino acids. Germline loops: CDR1 MDHEN, CDR2 SYDVKM. V shed 6 bases, J shed 7 bases, and the junction held 7 bases outside the gene matches. DNA for the CDR3: TGTGCCAGCAGAAGACGACTAGCGGGAGCGAATGAGCAGTTCTTC. It codes for CASRRRLAGANEQFF.

This chain joins TRBV7-8 and TRBJ2-7; D is perhaps TRBD2 (6 bases). Germline V lookup: CDR1 SGHVS, CDR2 FQNEAQ. Trimming pared 0 bases from V and 6 bases from J, leaving 12 bases between. The CDR3 spans 14 residues. The CDR3 here is CASSLASGVSEQYF. CDR3 coding DNA: TGTGCCAGCAGCTTAGCTTCGGGAGTGAGCGAGCAGTACTTC.

On this clone itself: The same CDR3 arises from other DNA sequences in this sample as well. J is TRBJ2-7 and V is TRBV7-2; D may correspond to TRBD1 or TRBD2 (6 bases each). The CDR3 is made up of 14 amino acids. Looked up from germline, CDR1 is SGHTA and CDR2 is FQGNSA. V lost 5 bases, J lost 3 bases, and 14 bases lay in between. The CDR3 DNA sequence: TGTGCCAGCAGCCTGCGGGACACACACTACGAGCAGTACTTC. It yields the protein CASSLRDTHYEQYF.

Details on this clone: Additional DNA sequences in this sample encode the identical CDR3. The CDR3 nucleotides read TGTGCCAGTAGTTTACAGGGTGGCCAGCCCCAGCATTTT. Translation gives CASSLQGGQPQHF. The chain employs TRBV19 and TRBJ1-5; D may be TRBD1 (6 bases). The CDR3 sequence is 13 residues long. Germline-derived CDR1 and CDR2 are LNHDA and SQIVND (reference sequence). The V gene lost 5 bases and the J gene lost 7 bases, with 12 bases spanning the gap. The full variable domain, completed using reference TRBV19 and TRBJ1-5, is DGGITQSPKYLFRKEGQNVTLSCEQNLNHDAMYWYRQDPGQGLRLIYYSQIVNDFQKGDIAEGYSVSREKKESFPLTVTSAQKNPTAFYLCASSLQGGQPQHFGDGTRLSIL.